Included here is one T cell receptor (beta chain) sequence, with context. Its antigen is as yet unknown. Germline V gene lookup returns CDR1 KGHSH and CDR2 LQKENI. V was pared by 0 bases and J by 6 bases, with 11 bases between. This CDR3 contains 14 residues. This sample stems from a study of T-cell reconstitution after alpha-beta-depleted transplantation in children. Study outcomes and limitations: The high TCRbeta diversity at day 60 in some patients came from surviving recipient T cells and thymic progenitors. Fresh T-cell production supplied most of the T-cell counts and diversity seen one year after transplant.

As it was prepared, the TCRbeta library received unique molecular identifiers. MiXCR was run by TCRdb on the PCR reads, yielding one entry per CDR3 protein. The sample records around 210,000 distinct CDR3 sequences, about 7% being singletons. The receptor was isolated from a boy between 2 and 10 years old with acute lymphoblastic leukemia, due to receive a stem cell transplant. The specimen was PBMCs, collected before TCRalphabeta/CD19-depleted stem cell transplant. V usage is TRBV18 and J usage is TRBJ1-2; D is unclear. CDR3 amino acids: CASSPPSFQDGYTF. The CDR3 nucleotides read TGTGCCAGCTCACCACCAAGTTTTCAGGATGGCTACACCTTC.